The 7 T cell receptor beta chains listed next were all sequenced from one sample in a study of blood T cells in healthy people across ages. Then a second PCR, running about 7 to 11 cycles, was carried out with a sample-barcoded 5' primer and a J-beta primer mix. In TCRdb, the 5' RACE reads were re-called with MiXCR into one record per CDR3 protein. The data hold 1.5 million to 2 million distinct CDR3 sequences, with about 28% observed a single time. Material for sequencing was blood. Receptors originate from a woman in her thirties in good health.

Turning to this clonotype: It may be a read error: a sequence one base away is much more abundant. This chain uses TRBV10-3 with TRBJ2-5; TRBD1 matches 7 bases. The end of the DNA is better explained by TRBJ2-7, so the J call may be wrong. The CDR3 has 14 amino acids. The germline V gene has CDR1 ENHRY and CDR2 SYGVKD. CDR3 region: CTISFRQGFNEQYF. CDR3 DNA sequence: TGTACCATCAGTTTTAGACAGGGTTTCAACGAGCAGTACTTC.

Only a few counts were recorded for this clonotype. The chain joins TRBV13 to TRBJ2-5; 8 positions agree with TRBD2. The trim removed 6 bases at V and 5 bases at J, leaving 11 bases unmatched. Germline V gene sequence: CDR1 PRHDT, CDR2 FYEKMQ (reference sequence). The CDR3 runs to 15 residues. The CDR3 DNA follows: TGTGCCAGCAGGAAGGCCTTGCGGGGGGATGAGACCCAGTACTTC. Protein sequence: CASRKALRGDETQYF.

The gene calls are TRBV28 and TRBJ2-1; TRBD2 is a possible D gene (6 bases). The CDR3 consists of 12 residues. V was trimmed by 6 bases and J by 9 bases, leaving 12 bases between them. Germline V CDR1 and CDR2: MDHEN, SYDVKM. CDR3 sequence (DNA): TGTGCCAGCAGCCCTGGGGGGATTGAGCAGTTCTTC. This translates into CASSPGGIEQFF. Full variable domain (outside the CDR3, taken from reference TRBV28 and TRBJ2-1): DVKVTQSSRYLVKRTGEKVFLECVQDMDHENMFWYRQDPGLGLRLIYFSYDVKMKEKGDIPEGYSVSREKKERFSLILESASTNQTSMYLCASSPGGIEQFFGPGTRLTVL.

For this clonotype: One end of the junction varies from germline; a read error may be responsible. J is TRBJ2-5 and V is TRBV7-9; 11 bases are a match to TRBD2. This CDR3 is built from 17 residues. Germline V gives CDR1 SEHNR, CDR2 FQNEAQ (reference sequence). The CDR3, as DNA: TGTGCCAGCGGCTTAGCGGAATACCCTAGCGGGGGGGAGACCCAGTACTTC. As protein: CASGLAEYPSGGETQYF.

In its sample, this clonotype was seen a few times. The chain is built from TRBV28 and TRBJ1-4; D remains ambiguous. Per germline, CDR1 MDHEN and CDR2 SYDVKM. The CDR3 has 15 residues. The V gene lost 2 bases and the J gene lost 6 bases, with 13 bases spanning the gap. CDR3 region: CASSLGGISHEKLFF. In DNA form, the CDR3 reads TGTGCCAGCAGTTTAGGAGGGATATCGCATGAAAAACTGTTTTTT.

In its sample, this clonotype was seen many times. The V gene is TRBV12-3 or TRBV12-4, the J gene TRBJ2-7; unclear D gene. This CDR3 is 13 amino acids long. V was trimmed by 3 bases and J by 0 bases, leaving 6 bases between them. CDR3 nucleotides: TGTGCCAGCAGTTTCGCCATCTCCTACGAGCAGTACTTC. It yields the protein CASSFAISYEQYF.

The chain carries TRBV3-1 and TRBJ2-3; the D gene is possibly TRBD2 (5 bases). This CDR3 is built from 16 residues. Germline CDR1 reads LGHDT; CDR2 reads YNNKEL (reference sequence). V gave up 4 bases and J gave up 2 bases, with 16 bases separating them. As DNA, the CDR3 is TGTGCCAGCAGCCCCAGTGGAAGGACTCACACAGATACGCAGTATTTT. Translated: CASSPSGRTHTDTQYF.